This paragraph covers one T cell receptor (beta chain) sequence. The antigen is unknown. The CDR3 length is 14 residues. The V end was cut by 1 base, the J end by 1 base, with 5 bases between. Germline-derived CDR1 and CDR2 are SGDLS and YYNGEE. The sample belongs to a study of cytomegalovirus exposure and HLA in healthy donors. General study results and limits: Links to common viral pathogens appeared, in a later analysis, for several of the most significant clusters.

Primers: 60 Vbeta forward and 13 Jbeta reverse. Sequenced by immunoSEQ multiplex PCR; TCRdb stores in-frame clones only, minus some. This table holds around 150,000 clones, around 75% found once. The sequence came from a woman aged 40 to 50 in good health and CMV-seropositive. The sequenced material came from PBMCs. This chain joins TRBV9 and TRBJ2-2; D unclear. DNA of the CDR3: TGTGCCAGCAGCGTATACGGGAACACCGGGGAGCTGTTTTTT. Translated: CASSVYGNTGELFF.